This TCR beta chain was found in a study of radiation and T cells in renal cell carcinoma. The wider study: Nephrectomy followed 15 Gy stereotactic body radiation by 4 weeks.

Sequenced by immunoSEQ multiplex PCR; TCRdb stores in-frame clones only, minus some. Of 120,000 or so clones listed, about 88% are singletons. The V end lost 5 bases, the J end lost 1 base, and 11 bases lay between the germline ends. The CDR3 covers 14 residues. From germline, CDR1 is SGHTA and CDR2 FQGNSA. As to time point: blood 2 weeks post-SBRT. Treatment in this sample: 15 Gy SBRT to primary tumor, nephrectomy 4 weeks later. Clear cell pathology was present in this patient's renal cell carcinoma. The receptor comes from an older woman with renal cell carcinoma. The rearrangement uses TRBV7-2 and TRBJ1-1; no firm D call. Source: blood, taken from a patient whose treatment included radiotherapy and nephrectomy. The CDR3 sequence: CASSKPGRNTEAFF. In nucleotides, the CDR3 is TGTGCCAGCAGCAAACCCGGACGGAACACTGAAGCTTTCTTT.